Below, 28 T cell receptor beta chains from the same sample are listed, as sequenced in a study of T-cell reconstitution after alpha-beta-depleted transplantation in children (TCRdb year 2016). The treatment or condition label of this sample denotes: allogeneic hematopoietic cell transplantation with graft depleted of TCRalphabeta T cells and CD19 B cells. Library prep was done by PCR. The data were produced on an Illumina HiSeq 2500. To normalize quantification of the TCRbeta repertoire, the TCR libraries were built with molecular barcoding that relied on unique molecular identifiers. TCRdb trimmed the raw reads at Q25, called clones with MiXCR and kept productive beta chains. Records with the same CDR3 protein are collapsed into one entry carrying the most frequent genes and DNA. This sample comprises about 78,000 distinct CDR3 sequences, 12% to 15% of them detected only once. Together, the top ten hold about 25% of the sample.

This specimen consisted of PBMCs, mostly from graft donor cells, obtained 180 days after TCRalphabeta/CD19-depleted stem cell transplant. These receptors came from a male patient aged 2-10 years who had a stem cell transplant for acute lymphoblastic leukemia, so the T cells may come from the graft donor.

This clonotype was counted only a few times. The chain employs TRBV9 and TRBJ2-1; 13 bases agree with TRBD2. The CDR3 totals 16 residues. CDR1 is SGDLS and CDR2 is YYNGEE in the germline V gene. Losses at the gene ends were 3 bases for V and 7 bases for J; bases not matched to a gene: 7. CDR3 loop: CASSALLAGGLNEQFF. CDR3 bases: TGTGCCAGCAGCGCCCTACTAGCGGGAGGGTTAAATGAGCAGTTCTTC.

This chain uses TRBV7-6 with TRBJ2-7; tentative D call: TRBD1 (6 bases). CDR1 is SGHVS, CDR2 FNYEAQ, per germline. Trimming pared 4 bases from V and 3 bases from J, leaving 19 bases between. The CDR3 contains 16 residues. The CDR3 loop is CASSYDRRGKYYEQYF. The CDR3 region has the DNA TGTGCCAGCAGCTACGATAGAAGGGGGAAGTACTACGAGCAGTACTTC. Supplemented by reference TRBV7-6 and TRBJ2-7, the full variable domain reads GAGVSQSPRYKVTKRGQDVALRCDPISGHVSLYWYRQALGQGPEFLTYFNYEAQQDKSGLPNDRFSAERPEGSISTLTIQRTEQRDSAMYRCASSYDRRGKYYEQYFGPGTRLTVT.

The CDR3 reads CASYETDYEQYF. The DNA for the CDR3 is TGCGCCAGCTATGAGACGGACTACGAGCAGTACTTC. The chain has TRBV5-1 and TRBJ2-7; D call uncertain. There are 12 residues in the CDR3. V was shortened by 7 bases and J by 3 bases, with 11 bases between the two germline ends. Looked up from germline, CDR1 is SGHRS and CDR2 is YFSETQ.

In this sample, this clonotype turned up a few times. V gene TRBV7-2 combines with J gene TRBJ2-5; D unclear. The germline V gene encodes CDR1 SGHTA and CDR2 FQGNSA. Trimming pared 2 bases from V and 1 base from J, leaving 11 bases between. The length of the CDR3 is 15 residues. The CDR3 nucleotides are TGTGCCAGCAGCTTAAATCGTTTCCCCCAAGAGACCCAGTACTTC. The encoded protein is CASSLNRFPQETQYF.

The chain is built from TRBV7-9 and TRBJ2-5, with D unresolved. V dropped 5 bases and J dropped 4 bases, with 8 bases sitting between them. Per germline, CDR1 SEHNR and CDR2 FQNEAQ (reference sequence). CDR3 size: 12 residues. CDR3 bases: TGTGCCAGCAGCCTCCAGACAGAGACCCAGTACTTC. This gives the protein CASSLQTETQYF.

This clonotype was counted only a few times. The rearrangement uses TRBV20-1 and TRBJ2-3; TRBD2 might be the D (6 bases). V was clipped by 3 bases and J by 2 bases, with 15 bases between them. The CDR3 has 15 residues. Germline CDR1 and CDR2: DFQATT and SNEGSKA (reference sequence). The DNA of the CDR3 is TGCAGTGCTAGTGGGATACGGGGGACCACAGATACGCAGTATTTT. It translates to CSASGIRGTTDTQYF.

V is TRBV20-1 and J is TRBJ2-1, with 8 positions matching TRBD2. The germline gives CDR1 DFQATT, CDR2 SNEGSKA (reference sequence). With V trimmed by 1 base and J by 8 bases, 19 bases remained unmatched. The CDR3 has 18 residues. CDR3 sequence: CSARGWRPAGVTHDEQFF. In DNA, the CDR3 is TGCAGTGCTAGAGGTTGGAGGCCAGCGGGAGTAACACACGATGAGCAGTTCTTC.

Ten or more counts support this clonotype. The chain is built from TRBV13 and TRBJ1-1; 7 nucleotides align to TRBD1. Losses at the gene ends were 3 bases for V and 0 bases for J; bases not matched to a gene: 13. Germline loops: CDR1 PRHDT, CDR2 FYEKMQ (reference sequence). This CDR3 has 18 amino acids. CDR3 in amino acids: CASSFSAGGRLMNTEAFF. In DNA, the CDR3 is TGTGCCAGCAGCTTTAGTGCAGGGGGGCGCCTTATGAACACTGAAGCTTTCTTT.

The chain joins TRBV12-5 to TRBJ1-1; D is unclear. The germline V gene has CDR1 LGHNT and CDR2 FRNRAP. V shed 1 base and J shed 4 bases, with 1 base lying between them. The CDR3 is 11 residues long. The CDR3 loop is CASGLGTEAFF. For the CDR3, the DNA is TGTGCTAGTGGTTTGGGCACTGAAGCTTTCTTT.

This chain uses TRBV5-1 with TRBJ2-1, with D possibly TRBD2 on 6 matching bases. V shed 4 bases and J shed 6 bases, with 11 bases lying between them. CDR1 SGHRS and CDR2 YFSETQ come from the germline V gene. This CDR3 contains 13 residues. In DNA, the CDR3 is TGCGCCAGCAGCCCCGGGGGAGGCAATGAGCAGTTCTTC. Translation gives CASSPGGGNEQFF.

This clonotype was seen a handful of times. The genes are TRBV4-3 and TRBJ2-3; D possibly matches TRBD1 or TRBD2 (5 bases each). Looked up from germline, CDR1 is LGHNA and CDR2 is YSLEER. V lost 1 base, J lost 4 bases, and 12 bases lay in between. This CDR3 spans 15 amino acids. CDR3 coding DNA: TGCGCCAGCAGCCAAGGGGGGATTGTGGCAGATACGCAGTATTTT. The encoded protein is CASSQGGIVADTQYF.

This clonotype came up a few times. CDR3 nucleotides: TGCAGTGCTAGAATGGGGACTAGCTCTTCCTACGAGCAGTACTTC. It translates to CSARMGTSSSYEQYF. This chain links TRBV20-1 with TRBJ2-7, with TRBD2 identical over 9 bases. V shed 2 bases, J shed 1 base, and the junction held 6 bases outside the gene matches. The CDR3 has 15 residues. Germline assignment: CDR1 DFQATT and CDR2 SNEGSKA (reference sequence).

The gene calls are TRBV9 and TRBJ2-7, with D unresolved. The CDR3 spans 13 residues. Germline assignment: CDR1 SGDLS and CDR2 YYNGEE. With 4 bases removed from V and 1 base from J, the gap between germline ends came to 9 bases. CDR3 loop: CASSSSGSYEQYF. The CDR3 DNA is TGTGCCAGCAGCTCCTCCGGGTCCTACGAGCAGTACTTC. Complete variable domain (other parts from reference TRBV9 and TRBJ2-7): DSGVTQTPKHLITATGQRVTLRCSPRSGDLSVYWYQQSLDQGLQFLIQYYNGEERAKGNILERFSAQQFPDLHSELNLSSLELGDSALYFCASSSSGSYEQYFGPGTRLTVT.

This clonotype was observed a few times. V usage is TRBV5-1 and J usage is TRBJ2-7, with D possibly matching TRBD2 (5 bases). The ends were cut back, 0 bases at V and 7 bases at J, with 14 bases in the middle. The CDR3 totals 14 residues. Germline V gene data show CDR1 as SGHRS and CDR2 as YFSETQ. CDR3 nucleotides: TGCGCCAGCAGCTTGGTTTCGCGGACGGGGGAGCAGTACTTC. This sequence encodes CASSLVSRTGEQYF.

This clonotype was picked up many times. The V and J genes are TRBV20-1 and TRBJ2-7, with TRBD2 matching over 14 bases. Germline CDR1 reads DFQATT; CDR2 reads SNEGSKA (reference sequence). This CDR3 is built from 16 residues. V was clipped by 1 base and J by 8 bases; unmatched bases: 10. The CDR3 sequence: CSARGALGTSGGQQYF. CDR3 DNA sequence: TGCAGTGCTAGAGGGGCCCTTGGGACTAGCGGGGGCCAGCAGTACTTC.

This clonotype showed up just a few times. The J gene is TRBJ2-3, the V gene TRBV5-1; the match to TRBD1 covers 9 bases. Germline V gene sequence: CDR1 SGHRS, CDR2 YFSETQ. The CDR3 contains 21 residues. Trimming removed 4 bases from V and 2 bases from J; junction bases left unmatched: 23. This CDR3 reads CASSASGGTGIPWGPTDTQYF. CDR3 DNA sequence: TGCGCCAGCAGCGCATCAGGTGGGACAGGGATTCCGTGGGGCCCCACAGATACGCAGTATTTT.

The CDR3 coding sequence is TGCAGTGCTAGATCTTCCCCGAGGACTACTAGCACAGATACGCAGTATTTT. It is translated as CSARSSPRTTSTDTQYF. This chain connects TRBV20-1 to TRBJ2-3; TRBD2 might be the D (6 bases). CDR1 is DFQATT and CDR2 is SNEGSKA in the germline V gene (reference sequence). This CDR3 has 17 amino acids. Between the trimmed V and J ends, which lost 2 bases and 0 bases, there was a span of 18 bases.

The chain carries TRBV5-1 and TRBJ2-2; TRBD1 matches at 9 bases. Germline lookup yields CDR1 SGHRS and CDR2 YFSETQ. The CDR3 sequence is 15 residues long. Unmatched junction bases numbered 6, after V lost 4 bases and J lost 5 bases. The CDR3 nucleotides read TGCGCCAGCAGCCCCCGGACAGGGGTTACCGGGGAGCTGTTTTTT. Its translation is CASSPRTGVTGELFF.

The chain carries TRBV9 and TRBJ2-1; D call uncertain. This CDR3 is 15 amino acids long. In germline, CDR1 is SGDLS, CDR2 YYNGEE. V was clipped by 0 bases and J by 5 bases, with 12 bases between them. DNA for the CDR3: TGTGCCAGCAGCGTAGTCCCCGGGCTTAACAATGAGCAGTTCTTC. It codes for CASSVVPGLNNEQFF. Drawing the rest from reference TRBV9 and TRBJ2-1, the complete variable domain is DSGVTQTPKHLITATGQRVTLRCSPRSGDLSVYWYQQSLDQGLQFLIQYYNGEERAKGNILERFSAQQFPDLHSELNLSSLELGDSALYFCASSVVPGLNNEQFFGPGTRLTVL.

The rearrangement links TRBV11-2 to TRBJ2-2; D is undetermined. V was clipped by 5 bases and J by 5 bases, with 18 bases between them. Germline V gene lookup returns CDR1 SGHAT and CDR2 FQNNGV. CDR3 size: 16 residues. The CDR3: CASSPPTKRMTGELFF. CDR3 DNA sequence: TGTGCCAGCAGCCCACCCACGAAACGAATGACCGGGGAGCTGTTTTTT.

This clonotype was picked up many times. This rearrangement joins TRBV20-1 to TRBJ2-3; the D is unclear. CDR3 length: 12 residues. V gave up 3 bases and J gave up 0 bases, with 4 bases separating them. The V gene's germline CDR1 is DFQATT and CDR2 SNEGSKA (reference sequence). The CDR3 protein is CSASGSTDTQYF. The CDR3, as DNA: TGCAGTGCTAGCGGTAGCACAGATACGCAGTATTTT.

The rearrangement joins TRBV7-6 to TRBJ2-7; D possibly corresponds to TRBD2 (5 bases). Looked up from germline, CDR1 is SGHVS and CDR2 is FNYEAQ. V was cut by 1 base and J by 6 bases, with 13 bases left in between. The CDR3 is made up of 14 amino acids. The CDR3 sequence: CASSLGTGRGEQYF. The CDR3 DNA is TGTGCCAGCAGCTTAGGCACCGGCCGGGGCGAGCAGTACTTC. Looking up the rest from reference TRBV7-6 and TRBJ2-7 gives the full variable domain: GAGVSQSPRYKVTKRGQDVALRCDPISGHVSLYWYRQALGQGPEFLTYFNYEAQQDKSGLPNDRFSAERPEGSISTLTIQRTEQRDSAMYRCASSLGTGRGEQYFGPGTRLTVT.

This clonotype has just a few counts. The chain couples TRBV20-1 to TRBJ1-2, with 7 nucleotides matching TRBD1. The V segment lost 5 bases and the J segment 0 bases; nucleotides outside the gene matches: 9. There are 15 residues in the CDR3. From germline, CDR1 is DFQATT and CDR2 SNEGSKA (reference sequence). CDR3 nucleotides: TGCAGTGCTCGAATCAGGGGGAAAACTAACTATGGCTACACCTTC. Amino acid sequence: CSARIRGKTNYGYTF.

V usage is TRBV20-1 and J usage is TRBJ2-2, with TRBD1 as a possible D gene (6 bases). The germline V and J ends were trimmed by 3 bases and 6 bases, with 17 bases remaining between them. Germline CDR1 is DFQATT and CDR2 is SNEGSKA (reference sequence). This CDR3 has 15 amino acids. CDR3 nucleotide sequence: TGCAGTGCTAGTCAGCCAGGGGCGGTGTCCGGGGAGCTGTTTTTT. It specifies CSASQPGAVSGELFF.

The chain has TRBV5-1 and TRBJ1-5; 7 bases map to TRBD1. With V trimmed by 5 bases and J by 1 base, 3 bases remained unmatched. The CDR3 runs to 14 residues. In germline, CDR1 is SGHRS, CDR2 YFSETQ. In DNA form, the CDR3 reads TGCGCCAGCAGTCCGGGACAGAGCAATCAGCCCCAGCATTTT. Its protein is CASSPGQSNQPQHF.

This clonotype was seen more than once but under ten times. This chain joins TRBV28 and TRBJ1-2; D is possibly TRBD1 (5 bases). V lost 3 bases and J lost 5, with 13 bases in between. Germline assignment: CDR1 MDHEN and CDR2 SYDVKM. The CDR3 totals 14 residues. CDR3 nucleotides: TGTGCCAGCAGTTTGACCGGGACGGCGTATGGCTACACCTTC. Translation gives CASSLTGTAYGYTF.

This clonotype has just a few counts. The chain carries TRBV11-3 and TRBJ2-3, with D perhaps matching TRBD2 (6 bases). The germline gives CDR1 SGHNT, CDR2 YENEEA. The CDR3 sequence is 14 residues long. V lost 2 bases, J lost 3 bases, and 9 bases lay in between. The CDR3 DNA is TGTGCCAGCAGCTTATTTGGGAGGACAGATACGCAGTATTTT. Translation: CASSLFGRTDTQYF. The variable domain in full, with the rest retrieved from reference TRBV11-3 and TRBJ2-3, is EAGVVQSPRYKIIEKKQPVAFWCNPISGHNTLYWYLQNLGQGPELLIRYENEEAVDDSQLPKDRFSAERLKGVDSTLKIQPAELGDSAVYLCASSLFGRTDTQYFGPGTRLTVL.

The table lists this clonotype with many counts. The chain joins TRBV6-1 to TRBJ1-2, with D unclear. This CDR3 has 16 residues. Germline V gives CDR1 MNHNS, CDR2 SASEGT. The V and J ends lost 4 bases and 2 bases respectively, with 17 bases between them. The CDR3 spells CASSARIGVRNYGYTF. The CDR3 region has the DNA TGTGCCAGCAGTGCAAGGATCGGGGTTCGAAACTATGGCTACACCTTC.